This TCR beta chain originates from a study of cytomegalovirus exposure and HLA in healthy donors. About the research overall: Of roughly 360 genotyped donors, about 81% grouped in the Caucasian-associated ancestry cluster.

The CDR3 has 12 residues. Trimming removed 7 bases at V and 0 bases at J, with 6 bases between. Per the germline V gene, CDR1 is LNHDA and CDR2 is SQIVND (reference sequence). This clone was picked up one time. Its antigen remains unidentified. The sample has other DNA sequences that encode this CDR3 too. Overall study results and limits: In an earlier analysis, productive rearrangement rates for most beta V segments clustered near 87% or 30%. Later analysis identified a missense DCLRE1C variant that was linked to TCR beta V- and J-gene trimming. Associated with cytomegalovirus, according to the listing, were 150 to 200 TCR beta chains.

The PCR ran on 60 Vbeta and 13 Jbeta primers. The method was immunoSEQ multiplex PCR; TCRdb's version includes in-frame clones alone and lacks a portion of them. The sample shows about 150,000 clones, more than 70% of them seen only once. This sequence joins TRBV19 and TRBJ1-2; D ambiguous. The receptor was isolated from a woman in her thirties or forties in good health and CMV-seronegative. The specimen sequenced was PBMCs. CDR3 DNA sequence: TGTGCCAGTAAGGGAGCTAACTATGGCTACACCTTC. Translating gives CASKGANYGYTF.